These 3 T cell receptor beta chains were all obtained from the same sample, sequenced in a study of blood T cell repertoires in COVID-19. Libraries were prepared by immunoSEQ multiplex PCR; TCRdb keeps only in-frame clonotypes and omits some of them. The sample lists 150,000 to 200,000 clones; 80% were seen once. Sequenced: peripheral blood. Source of these receptors: a man aged 60 to 75 with acute or convalescent COVID-19.

This clone was observed a handful of times. This chain uses TRBV10-3 with TRBJ1-6; 8 nucleotides line up with TRBD1. The germline CDR1 and CDR2 sequences are ENHRY and SYGVKD. J gave up 7 bases and V 7 bases, and 3 bases lay outside the gene matches. The CDR3 length is 13 residues. This chain's CDR3 is CAINRDRNSPLHF. Written as DNA, the CDR3 is TGTGCCATCAACCGGGACAGGAATTCACCCCTCCACTTT.

The chain is built from TRBV6-5 and TRBJ1-2; no clear D gene. Germline V CDR1 and CDR2: MNHEY, SVGAGI. V lost 0 bases to trimming and J lost 10 bases, with 21 bases between them. The CDR3 sequence is 16 residues long. CDR3 sequence reads: CASSYSFRRQTTAYTF. The CDR3 nucleotides are TGTGCCAGCAGTTACTCTTTCCGGCGGCAGACTACCGCCTACACCTTC.

This chain links TRBV5-8 with TRBJ1-2, with D unclear. V gave up 0 bases and J gave up 8 bases, with 11 bases separating them. Germline loops: CDR1 SGHTS, CDR2 YDEGEE. CDR3 size: 13 residues. CDR3 amino acids: CASSLDPGLGYTF. CDR3 sequence (DNA): TGTGCCAGCAGCTTGGATCCCGGGTTGGGCTACACCTTC.